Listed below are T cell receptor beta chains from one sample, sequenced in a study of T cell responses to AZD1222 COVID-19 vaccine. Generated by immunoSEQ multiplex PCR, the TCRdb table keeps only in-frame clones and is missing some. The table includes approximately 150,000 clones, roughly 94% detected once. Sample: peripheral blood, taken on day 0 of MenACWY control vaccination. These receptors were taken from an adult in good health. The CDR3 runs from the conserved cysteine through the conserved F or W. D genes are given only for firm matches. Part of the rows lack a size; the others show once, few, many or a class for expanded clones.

cdr3_aa: CASSLGGSPSGRDNEQFF
cdr3_nt: TGTGCCAGCAGCCTAGGTGGTAGTCCTAGCGGGAGAGACAATGAGCAGTTCTTC
v_call: TRBV7-2
d_call: TRBD2
clone_size: -
j_call: TRBJ2-1

cdr3_aa: CASSLEGGSSYNEQFF
cdr3_nt: TGTGCCAGCAGCCTAGAAGGCGGGAGCTCCTACAATGAGCAGTTCTTC
v_call: TRBV7-9
d_call: TRBD2
clone_size: medium-sized
j_call: TRBJ2-1

cdr3_aa: CASSRGSTDTQYF
cdr3_nt: TGTGCCAGCAGCCGGGGGAGTACAGATACGCAGTATTTT
v_call: TRBV3-1/TRBV3-2
d_call: -
clone_size: -
j_call: TRBJ2-3

cdr3_aa: CASSSTRSYGYTF
cdr3_nt: TGTGCCAGCAGTTCTACCCGGTCTTATGGCTACACCTTC
v_call: TRBV11-2
d_call: -
clone_size: -
j_call: TRBJ1-2

cdr3_aa: CSAQGEETQYF
cdr3_nt: TGCAGTGCTCAAGGAGAAGAGACCCAGTACTTC
v_call: TRBV20-1
d_call: -
clone_size: -
j_call: TRBJ2-5

cdr3_aa: CASSESPGRASYNEQFF
cdr3_nt: TGTGCCAGCAGTGAATCTCCCGGGAGGGCCTCCTACAATGAGCAGTTCTTC
v_call: TRBV6-1
d_call: TRBD2
clone_size: once
j_call: TRBJ2-1

cdr3_aa: CASSRASGSSYNEQFF
cdr3_nt: TGTGCCAGTAGTAGGGCTAGCGGGAGTTCCTACAATGAGCAGTTCTTC
v_call: TRBV19
d_call: TRBD2
clone_size: once
j_call: TRBJ2-1

cdr3_aa: CASSPSGGNTGELFF
cdr3_nt: TGTGCCAGCTCACCATCGGGGGGCAACACCGGGGAGCTGTTTTTT
v_call: TRBV18
d_call: -
clone_size: -
j_call: TRBJ2-2

cdr3_aa: CAWSLDRANEQFF
cdr3_nt: TGTGCCTGGAGTCTTGACAGGGCGAATGAGCAGTTCTTC
v_call: TRBV30
d_call: TRBD1
clone_size: -
j_call: TRBJ2-1

cdr3_aa: CASSTLAGGAYNEQFF
cdr3_nt: TGTGCCAGCAGTACACTAGCGGGAGGGGCGTACAATGAGCAGTTCTTC
v_call: TRBV2
d_call: TRBD2
clone_size: -
j_call: TRBJ2-1

cdr3_aa: CASSPRDIYGYTF
cdr3_nt: TGTGCCAGTAGTCCGAGGGACATCTATGGCTACACCTTC
v_call: TRBV19
d_call: -
clone_size: -
j_call: TRBJ1-2

cdr3_aa: CASSPDLGGGEKLFF
cdr3_nt: TGTGCCAGCTCACCCGACCTAGGGGGCGGTGAAAAACTGTTTTTT
v_call: TRBV18
d_call: TRBD1
clone_size: -
j_call: TRBJ1-4

cdr3_aa: CASSAIFRGHYNEQFF
cdr3_nt: TGCGCCAGCAGTGCGATATTCAGGGGGCACTACAATGAGCAGTTCTTC
v_call: TRBV10-1
d_call: TRBD1
clone_size: -
j_call: TRBJ2-1

cdr3_aa: CASSIANRNYGYTF
cdr3_nt: TGTGCCAGTAGTATAGCAAATCGGAACTATGGCTACACCTTC
v_call: TRBV19
d_call: -
clone_size: -
j_call: TRBJ1-2

cdr3_aa: CAWNRDRANEKLFF
cdr3_nt: TGTGCCTGGAACCGGGATCGGGCTAATGAAAAACTGTTTTTT
v_call: TRBV30
d_call: -
clone_size: -
j_call: TRBJ1-4

cdr3_aa: CASSFAGPQETQYF
cdr3_nt: TGTGCCAGCAGCTTCGCTGGTCCCCAAGAGACCCAGTACTTC
v_call: TRBV11-3
d_call: -
clone_size: -
j_call: TRBJ2-5

cdr3_aa: CASRPTGGSSPLHF
cdr3_nt: TGTGCCAGCAGGCCAACAGGGGGCAGTTCACCCCTCCACTTT
v_call: TRBV6-5
d_call: TRBD1
clone_size: -
j_call: TRBJ1-6

cdr3_aa: CASSVAVLAGDETQYF
cdr3_nt: TGTGCCAGCAGCGTAGCTGTACTAGCGGGAGACGAGACCCAGTACTTC
v_call: TRBV9
d_call: TRBD2
clone_size: -
j_call: TRBJ2-5

cdr3_aa: CASSPRLARLYEQYF
cdr3_nt: TGTGCCAGTAGTCCCCGACTAGCGAGACTTTACGAGCAGTACTTC
v_call: TRBV19
d_call: TRBD2
clone_size: -
j_call: TRBJ2-7

cdr3_aa: CATSRRVGTEQYF
cdr3_nt: TGTGCCACCAGCAGGAGGGTTGGGACCGAGCAGTACTTC
v_call: TRBV15
d_call: -
clone_size: once
j_call: TRBJ2-7

cdr3_aa: CASSINSDYGYTF
cdr3_nt: TGTGCCAGTAGTATCAATAGCGACTATGGCTACACCTTC
v_call: TRBV19
d_call: -
clone_size: -
j_call: TRBJ1-2

cdr3_aa: CATTFGAGTTGELFF
cdr3_nt: TGTGCCACCACGTTCGGGGCGGGGACCACCGGGGAGCTGTTTTTT
v_call: TRBV25-1
d_call: -
clone_size: -
j_call: TRBJ2-2

cdr3_aa: CASSYSRDLGLYEQYF
cdr3_nt: TGCGCCAGCAGTTACAGCAGGGATCTGGGCCTATACGAGCAGTACTTC
v_call: TRBV10-1
d_call: -
clone_size: -
j_call: TRBJ2-7

cdr3_aa: CAISESTGEGAHNEQFF
cdr3_nt: TGTGCCATCAGTGAGTCGACGGGAGAGGGGGCCCACAATGAGCAGTTCTTC
v_call: TRBV10-3
d_call: -
clone_size: -
j_call: TRBJ2-1

cdr3_aa: CASSGKTGYTEAFF
cdr3_nt: TGTGCCAGCAGCGGGAAGACAGGGTACACTGAAGCTTTCTTT
v_call: TRBV7-9
d_call: TRBD1
clone_size: -
j_call: TRBJ1-1

cdr3_aa: CASSLSLQETQYF
cdr3_nt: TGTGCCAGCAGCTTATCCCTCCAAGAGACCCAGTACTTC
v_call: TRBV7-2
d_call: -
clone_size: -
j_call: TRBJ2-5

cdr3_aa: CASSIWGLAETQYF
cdr3_nt: TGTGCCAGTAGTATTTGGGGACTAGCGGAGACCCAGTACTTC
v_call: TRBV19
d_call: TRBD2
clone_size: once
j_call: TRBJ2-5

cdr3_aa: CASSLRQGGDGYTF
cdr3_nt: TGTGCCAGCAGCTTAAGACAGGGAGGGGATGGCTACACCTTC
v_call: TRBV7-2
d_call: TRBD1
clone_size: -
j_call: TRBJ1-2

cdr3_aa: CASSLAGTSGDTQYF
cdr3_nt: TGCGCCAGCAGCTTGGCCGGGACTAGCGGCGATACGCAGTATTTT
v_call: TRBV5-1
d_call: TRBD2
clone_size: once
j_call: TRBJ2-3

cdr3_aa: CSVWAAGPFYNEQFF
cdr3_nt: TGCAGCGTTTGGGCGGCTGGTCCCTTCTACAATGAGCAGTTCTTC
v_call: TRBV29-1
d_call: -
clone_size: -
j_call: TRBJ2-1

cdr3_aa: CASSQGARGLFF
cdr3_nt: TGTGCCAGCAGCCAAGGAGCCCGGGGACTGTTTTTT
v_call: TRBV14
d_call: -
clone_size: -
j_call: TRBJ1-4

cdr3_aa: CASTPRLGDPEAFF
cdr3_nt: TGTGCCAGCACCCCACGACTCGGGGACCCTGAAGCTTTCTTT
v_call: TRBV11-3
d_call: -
clone_size: -
j_call: TRBJ1-1

cdr3_aa: CASSLGTGGRETQYF
cdr3_nt: TGTGCCAGCAGCTTGGGCACAGGGGGCAGGGAGACCCAGTACTTC
v_call: TRBV5-8
d_call: TRBD1
clone_size: -
j_call: TRBJ2-5

cdr3_aa: CASSQDNRRNEKLFF
cdr3_nt: TGTGCCAGCAGCCAAGATAACAGGAGAAATGAAAAACTGTTTTTT
v_call: TRBV14
d_call: -
clone_size: -
j_call: TRBJ1-4

cdr3_aa: CASSIHLAGASYEQYF
cdr3_nt: TGTGCCAGTAGTATCCATCTAGCGGGAGCTTCCTACGAGCAGTACTTC
v_call: TRBV19
d_call: TRBD2
clone_size: once
j_call: TRBJ2-7

cdr3_aa: CAWSDQDRTAFF
cdr3_nt: TGTGCCTGGAGTGATCAAGACAGGACCGCTTTCTTT
v_call: TRBV30
d_call: -
clone_size: -
j_call: TRBJ1-1

cdr3_aa: CAWTPRGRTFLAKNIQYF
cdr3_nt: TGTGCCTGGACCCCAAGGGGCAGAACGTTTCTAGCCAAAAACATTCAGTACTTC
v_call: TRBV30
d_call: -
clone_size: -
j_call: TRBJ2-4

cdr3_aa: CATSGYTGGRWNTGELFF
cdr3_nt: TGTGCCACCAGTGGGTATACGGGAGGGCGGTGGAACACCGGGGAGCTGTTTTTT
v_call: TRBV24-1
d_call: TRBD2
clone_size: -
j_call: TRBJ2-2

cdr3_aa: CASSYGLGGSYEQYF
cdr3_nt: TGTGCCAGCAGTTACGGGCTGGGGGGGTCCTACGAGCAGTACTTC
v_call: TRBV6-5
d_call: TRBD2
clone_size: -
j_call: TRBJ2-7

cdr3_aa: CASGLVLGRGKTEAFF
cdr3_nt: TGTGCTAGTGGTTTGGTATTGGGGAGAGGGAAAACTGAAGCTTTCTTT
v_call: TRBV12-5
d_call: -
clone_size: -
j_call: TRBJ1-1

cdr3_aa: CASSLEPGGYYEQYF
cdr3_nt: TGTGCCAGCAGCTTGGAACCGGGAGGGTACTACGAGCAGTACTTC
v_call: TRBV5-6
d_call: TRBD2
clone_size: -
j_call: TRBJ2-7

cdr3_aa: CASSQGRTGGNEKLFF
cdr3_nt: TGTGCCAGCAGCCAAGGGCGGACAGGGGGTAATGAAAAACTGTTTTTT
v_call: TRBV4-2
d_call: TRBD1
clone_size: -
j_call: TRBJ1-4

cdr3_aa: CASTTTGGRTEAFF
cdr3_nt: TGTGCCAGCACCACGACAGGGGGAAGGACTGAAGCTTTCTTT
v_call: TRBV6-5
d_call: TRBD1
clone_size: -
j_call: TRBJ1-1

cdr3_aa: CASSYSGPYEQYF
cdr3_nt: TGTGCCAGCAGTTACTCCGGGCCCTACGAGCAGTACTTC
v_call: TRBV27
d_call: -
clone_size: -
j_call: TRBJ2-7